This TCR beta chain was identified in a study of technical replicates of blood from a few donors. The method was immunoSEQ multiplex PCR; TCRdb's version includes in-frame clones alone and lacks a portion of them. Counted here are tens of thousands of clones, just under 95% occurring once; the ten biggest clones make up around 0.4%. This CDR3 contains 14 residues. Trimming pared 4 bases from V and 8 bases from J, leaving 15 bases between. The V gene's germline CDR1 is SNHLY and CDR2 FYNNEI. The chain links TRBV2 to TRBJ2-1; tentatively, D is TRBD2 (5 bases). The clonotype originates from a human donor in good health. Material for sequencing was T cells isolated from PBMCs. The CDR3 sequence is CASSVRLALDEQFF. DNA of the CDR3: TGTGCCAGCAGTGTTCGGTTAGCGTTGGATGAGCAGTTCTTC.